Below are 16 T cell receptor beta chains sequenced from a single sample in a study of blood T cell repertoires in COVID-19. This table comes from immunoSEQ multiplex PCR, and its TCRdb copy is limited to in-frame clones, with some not included. The table includes fewer than 450,000 clones, 70% to 90% detected once. The source material was PBMCs or T cells enriched from blood (not recorded which). The receptors here all came from a woman aged 40 to 50 with acute COVID-19.

This chain connects TRBV7-8 to TRBJ2-2; a weak D match, TRBD2 (7 bases). Germline V lookup: CDR1 SGHVS, CDR2 FQNEAQ. V was pared by 2 bases and J by 2 bases, with 12 bases between. This CDR3 comprises 16 residues. The CDR3 sequence: CASSLRGGPNTGELFF. The CDR3 nucleotides are TGTGCCAGCAGCTTAAGGGGGGGGCCTAACACCGGGGAGCTGTTTTTT.

The chain carries TRBV3-1 (or the pseudogene TRBV3-2) and TRBJ2-5; the D gene is possibly TRBD2 (6 bases). The V and J ends lost 1 base and 5 bases respectively, with 20 bases between them. The CDR3 extends over 17 amino acids. Germline lookup yields CDR1 LGHDT and CDR2 YNNKEL (reference sequence). DNA for the CDR3: TGTGCCAGCAGCCAAGGGGGGAAGGGAGGCCGGCGGGAGACCCAGTACTTC. It yields the protein CASSQGGKGGRRETQYF.

The chain employs TRBV7-9 and TRBJ1-3; D perhaps matches TRBD1 (6 bases). The CDR3 runs 16 residues. The V end lost 2 bases, the J end lost 0 bases, and 11 bases lay between the germline ends. CDR1 and CDR2 from the germline V gene are SEHNR and FQNEAQ (reference sequence). The CDR3 loop reads CASSLPTGFSGNTIYF. The CDR3 DNA reads TGTGCCAGCAGCTTACCGACAGGATTCTCTGGAAACACCATATATTTT.

The chain has TRBV5-4 and TRBJ1-6; D is possibly TRBD1 (5 bases). Trimming took 0 bases from V and 6 from J, leaving 10 bases between them. CDR1 is SGHNT and CDR2 is YYREEE in the germline V gene (reference sequence). The CDR3 length is 15 residues. The CDR3 nucleotides are TGTGCCAGCAGCTTGGATGTGGGGGGTAATTCACCCCTCCACTTT. As protein: CASSLDVGGNSPLHF. Full variable domain (rest looked up from reference TRBV5-4 and TRBJ1-6): ETGVTQSPTHLIKTRGQQVTLRCSSQSGHNTVSWYQQALGQGPQFIFQYYREEENGRGNFPPRFSGLQFPNYSSELNVNALELDDSALYLCASSLDVGGNSPLHFGNGTRLTVT.

V and J are TRBV7-6 and TRBJ2-1; TRBD1 might be the D (5 bases). Germline CDR1 and CDR2: SGHVS and FNYEAQ. V lost 5 bases to trimming and J lost 4 bases, with 15 bases between them. The CDR3 spans 15 residues. The CDR3 DNA follows: TGTGCCAGCAGCCCCGTCCGTTCAGGGTACAATGAGCAGTTCTTC. It encodes CASSPVRSGYNEQFF.

The chain uses TRBV15 and TRBJ1-2; no firm D call. The germline V and J ends were trimmed by 0 bases and 7 bases, with 9 bases remaining between them. This CDR3 is 13 amino acids long. CDR1 is LNHNV, CDR2 YYDKDF, per germline (reference sequence). The CDR3 coding sequence is TGTGCCACCAGCAGAGATCGGCAGGCTGGCTACACCTTC. Encoded protein: CATSRDRQAGYTF.

The CDR3 loop is CAWSVQTGGNEQFF. For the CDR3, the DNA is TGTGCCTGGAGTGTACAGACAGGGGGCAATGAGCAGTTCTTC. V and J are TRBV30 and TRBJ2-1; TRBD1 aligns across 9 bases. V lost 0 bases, J lost 6 bases, and 3 bases stayed unmatched. Germline V lookup: CDR1 GTSNPN, CDR2 SVGIG (reference sequence). This CDR3 contains 14 residues.

The chain has TRBV28 and TRBJ1-4; D gene unclear. Trimming took 3 bases from V and 10 from J, leaving 9 bases between them. The CDR3 runs to 12 residues. The germline gives CDR1 MDHEN, CDR2 SYDVKM. The CDR3 sequence: CASSFGLGKLFF. The CDR3 bases are TGTGCCAGCAGTTTTGGGCTGGGAAAACTGTTTTTT.

The chain uses TRBV2 and TRBJ1-1; TRBD1 might be the D (5 bases). Trimming left V 4 bases short and J 3 bases short, with 18 bases between. Germline V gives CDR1 SNHLY, CDR2 FYNNEI. The CDR3 is made up of 16 amino acids. CDR3 nucleotides: TGTGCCAGCAGTGCCCGGGGGGACTTAGGGGACACTGAAGCTTTCTTT. This translates into CASSARGDLGDTEAFF.

This clone was seen a handful of times. This sequence joins TRBV6-5 and TRBJ2-1; no firm D call. Germline assignment: CDR1 MNHEY and CDR2 SVGAGI. The CDR3 runs 13 residues. V shed 8 bases and J shed 3 bases, with 11 bases lying between them. The CDR3 loop is CASFTELYNEQFF. The CDR3 region has the DNA TGTGCCAGCTTTACGGAGCTCTACAATGAGCAGTTCTTC.

This chain joins TRBV2 and TRBJ1-3; D not resolved. Germline CDR1 and CDR2: SNHLY and FYNNEI. V was clipped by 6 bases and J by 0 bases, with 9 bases between them. There are 14 residues in the CDR3. The CDR3 is CASRNTGSGNTIYF. CDR3 bases: TGTGCCAGCAGAAACACGGGCTCTGGAAACACCATATATTTT.

V usage is TRBV20-1 and J usage is TRBJ2-7; TRBD2 matches at 8 bases. The germline V gene encodes CDR1 DFQATT and CDR2 SNEGSKA (reference sequence). This CDR3 spans 11 amino acids. V lost 7 bases, J lost 7 bases, and 6 bases stayed unmatched. CDR3 nucleotides: TGCAGTGTCAAGCGGGGGCTTGAGCAGTACTTC. It encodes CSVKRGLEQYF.

This chain uses TRBV5-1 with TRBJ2-5, with D possibly being TRBD2 (6 bases). There are 13 residues in the CDR3. Germline V gene data show CDR1 as SGHRS and CDR2 as YFSETQ. With 0 bases removed from V and 5 bases from J, the gap between germline ends came to 8 bases. DNA of the CDR3: TGCGCCAGCAGCTTGGTTGGGGGGGAGACCCAGTACTTC. Translated: CASSLVGGETQYF.

The chain is built from TRBV5-1 and TRBJ2-7; D possibly corresponds to TRBD2 (7 bases). Trimming took off 7 bases at V and 3 bases at J, with 14 bases between the two ends. The CDR3 is 13 residues long. Germline V gene lookup returns CDR1 SGHRS and CDR2 YFSETQ. DNA of the CDR3: TGCGCCAGCGGAAAGGGGGGGGACTACGAGCAGTACTTC. It specifies CASGKGGDYEQYF.

The chain couples TRBV9 to TRBJ2-3, with D unclear. Deletions cut 0 bases from V and 0 bases from J, with 5 bases between. This CDR3 spans 14 amino acids. Germline loops: CDR1 SGDLS, CDR2 YYNGEE. This chain's CDR3 is CASSVAVSTDTQYF. The CDR3 nucleotides read TGTGCCAGCAGCGTAGCTGTAAGCACAGATACGCAGTATTTT.

V and J are TRBV20-1 and TRBJ1-6, with TRBD1 identical over 9 bases. From germline, CDR1 is DFQATT and CDR2 SNEGSKA (reference sequence). The CDR3 contains 14 residues. Germline trimming cut 3 bases from V and 10 bases from J; bases unmatched to any gene: 7. Here the CDR3 DNA reads TGCAGTGCTAGTGATGGACAGGGGTTGTCACCCCTCCACTTT. This sequence encodes CSASDGQGLSPLHF.